The 16 T cell receptor beta chains below all came from one sample that was sequenced in a study of beta chain features in type 1 diabetes. Sequencing targeted expressed TCRB transcripts, as all isolated RNA had been reverse transcribed. Sequencing used immunoSEQ multiplex PCR; TCRdb keeps in-frame clones, though not all of them. The sample lists a few hundred thousand clones, 25% to 35% occurring once. Sequencing was performed on central memory CD4+ T cells from blood. These receptors all stem from a man under 40 in good health.

The gene calls are TRBV7-2 and TRBJ2-3; D is undetermined. The CDR3 is 12 residues long. Germline assignment: CDR1 SGHTA and CDR2 FQGNSA. With 4 bases removed from V and 7 bases from J, the gap between germline ends came to 9 bases. The CDR3 sequence: CASSSVGYTQYF. In DNA, the CDR3 is TGTGCCAGCAGCTCCGTCGGTTATACGCAGTATTTT. Drawing the rest from reference TRBV7-2 and TRBJ2-3, the complete variable domain is GAGVSQSPSNKVTEKGKDVELRCDPISGHTALYWYRQSLGQGLEFLIYFQGNSAPDKSGLPSDRFSAERTGGSVSTLTIQRTQQEDSAVYLCASSSVGYTQYFGPGTRLTVL.

V gene TRBV18 combines with J gene TRBJ2-5; 7 nucleotides line up with TRBD2. CDR1 and CDR2 (germline): KGHSH, LQKENI. The CDR3 contains 14 residues. J lost 7 bases, V lost 3 bases, and 8 bases had no gene match. CDR3 coding DNA: TGTGCCAGCTCACCTGGACTAGACCATGGGACCCAGTACTTC. Amino acid sequence: CASSPGLDHGTQYF. The complete variable domain, with remaining parts taken from reference TRBV18 and TRBJ2-5, reads NAGVMQNPRHLVRRRGQEARLRCSPMKGHSHVYWYRQLPEEGLKFMVYLQKENIIDESGMPKERFSAEFPKEGPSILRIQQVVRGDSAAYFCASSPGLDHGTQYFGPGTRLLVL.

The gene calls are TRBV2 and TRBJ1-2; unclear D gene. This CDR3 is built from 14 residues. With 3 bases removed from V and 4 bases from J, the gap between germline ends came to 12 bases. In germline, CDR1 is SNHLY, CDR2 FYNNEI. CDR3 DNA sequence: TGTGCCAGCAGTGACGGGAGCTACGGCTATGGCTACACCTTC. It translates to CASSDGSYGYGYTF.

This clone turned up a few times. The rearrangement links TRBV2 to TRBJ2-7; no clear D. Germline V gene sequence: CDR1 SNHLY, CDR2 FYNNEI. The V end was cut by 0 bases, the J end by 6 bases, with 6 bases between. CDR3 length: 12 amino acids. CDR3 protein: CASSEAVSEQYF. The CDR3 nucleotides read TGTGCCAGCAGTGAAGCCGTGAGCGAGCAGTACTTC.

This clone appeared a few times. The chain recombines TRBV7-2 with TRBJ1-1; D is unclear. Trimming took off 1 base at V and 1 base at J, with 16 bases between the two ends. This CDR3 has 17 residues. CDR1 is SGHTA, CDR2 FQGNSA, per germline. The CDR3, as DNA: TGTGCCAGCAGCTTAGGGCTGGGGTCGGGGAAGAACACTGAAGCTTTCTTT. It specifies CASSLGLGSGKNTEAFF.

The rearrangement links TRBV7-9 to TRBJ2-7; D might be TRBD1 or TRBD2, each matching 5 bases. The CDR3 is 12 amino acids. Germline values: CDR1 SEHNR, CDR2 FQNEAQ (reference sequence). Trimming pared 1 base from V and 9 bases from J, leaving 10 bases between. The CDR3 region has the DNA TGTGCCAGCAGCTTAGGGTCGGGGCTGCAGTACTTC. This sequence encodes CASSLGSGLQYF.

The chain links TRBV7-2 to TRBJ2-1, with 11 bases identical to TRBD2. V shed 4 bases and J 9 bases; nucleotides not matched to a gene: 8. Per germline, CDR1 SGHTA and CDR2 FQGNSA. The CDR3 length is 15 residues. The CDR3 sequence is CASSSTSGTLGEQFF. The CDR3 DNA is TGTGCCAGCAGCTCGACTAGCGGGACTCTCGGTGAGCAGTTCTTC.

V and J are TRBV2 and TRBJ2-6; D is unresolved. Germline V CDR1 and CDR2: SNHLY, FYNNEI. The V end was cut by 5 bases, the J end by 0 bases, with 8 bases between. There are 15 residues in the CDR3. The CDR3 reads CASSILGSGANVLTF. CDR3 in DNA: TGTGCCAGCAGTATATTAGGCTCTGGGGCCAACGTCCTGACTTTC.

The chain couples TRBV5-4 to TRBJ2-1, with D perhaps matching TRBD2 (7 bases). The CDR3 sequence is 16 residues long. The germline gives CDR1 SGHNT, CDR2 YYREEE (reference sequence). Trimming removed 0 bases at V and 5 bases at J, with 15 bases between. The CDR3 sequence is CASSLAGGQPHNEQFF. Written as DNA, the CDR3 is TGTGCCAGCAGCTTGGCGGGGGGCCAGCCCCACAATGAGCAGTTCTTC.

This clone occurred many times. The chain links TRBV7-9 to TRBJ2-1; TRBD2 aligns across 10 bases. The germline V gene encodes CDR1 SEHNR and CDR2 FQNEAQ (reference sequence). Unmatched junction bases numbered 6, after V lost 3 bases and J lost 10 bases. This CDR3 region has 14 residues. The CDR3 coding sequence is TGTGCCAGCAGCTTTCTTCGAGCGGGAGGGGAGCAGTTCTTC. As protein: CASSFLRAGGEQFF.

This chain joins TRBV11-2 and TRBJ2-7; D perhaps matches TRBD2 (6 bases). This CDR3 is 13 amino acids long. The ends were cut back, 5 bases at V and 7 bases at J, with 15 bases in the middle. CDR1 is SGHAT, CDR2 FQNNGV, per germline. Here the CDR3 reads CASSTPGTVEQYF. The CDR3 coding sequence is TGTGCCAGCAGCACCCCTGGGACTGTGGAGCAGTACTTC.

This clone appeared a few times. The chain combines TRBV5-1 with TRBJ2-7; 8 positions match TRBD2. CDR3 length: 15 amino acids. Looked up from germline, CDR1 is SGHRS and CDR2 is YFSETQ. V gave up 3 bases and J gave up 0 bases; unmatched junction bases: 5. This chain's CDR3 is CASSSGTSPSYEQYF. DNA for the CDR3: TGCGCCAGCAGCTCCGGGACTAGTCCCTCCTACGAGCAGTACTTC.

CDR3 in amino acids: CAWSVSSGSLETQYF. As DNA, the CDR3 is TGTGCCTGGAGTGTCTCTAGCGGGTCCCTAGAGACCCAGTACTTC. V usage is TRBV30 and J usage is TRBJ2-5, with 8 bases identical to TRBD2. This CDR3 comprises 15 residues. With V trimmed by 0 bases and J by 4 bases, 7 bases remained unmatched. Germline-derived CDR1 and CDR2 are GTSNPN and SVGIG (reference sequence).

In this sample, this clone turned up a few times. The J gene is TRBJ2-7, the V gene TRBV2; tentative D call: TRBD1 (6 bases). The germline CDR1 and CDR2 sequences are SNHLY and FYNNEI. The CDR3 runs 15 residues. V lost 5 bases and J 4 bases, leaving 18 bases between the germline ends. The CDR3: CASSQYRDTLYEQYF. Here the CDR3 DNA reads TGTGCCAGCAGTCAATACAGGGATACGCTTTACGAGCAGTACTTC.

This chain connects TRBV6-1 to TRBJ2-7; D is perhaps TRBD1 (6 bases). Germline V gives CDR1 MNHNS, CDR2 SASEGT. This CDR3 region has 15 residues. Trimming took off 6 bases at V and 0 bases at J, with 15 bases between the two ends. The CDR3 sequence: CASRSGTYSSYEQYF. CDR3 nucleotides: TGTGCCAGCAGATCCGGGACATATAGCTCCTACGAGCAGTACTTC.

This clone showed up just a few times. V gene TRBV28 combines with J gene TRBJ2-2; a weak D match, TRBD1 (6 bases). Germline V gene lookup returns CDR1 MDHEN and CDR2 SYDVKM. Between the trimmed V and J ends, which lost 6 bases and 5 bases, there was a span of 16 bases. CDR3 size: 15 residues. As DNA, the CDR3 is TGTGCCAGCAGCAGTACAGGGATCGGAACCGGGGAGCTGTTTTTT. This gives the protein CASSSTGIGTGELFF.